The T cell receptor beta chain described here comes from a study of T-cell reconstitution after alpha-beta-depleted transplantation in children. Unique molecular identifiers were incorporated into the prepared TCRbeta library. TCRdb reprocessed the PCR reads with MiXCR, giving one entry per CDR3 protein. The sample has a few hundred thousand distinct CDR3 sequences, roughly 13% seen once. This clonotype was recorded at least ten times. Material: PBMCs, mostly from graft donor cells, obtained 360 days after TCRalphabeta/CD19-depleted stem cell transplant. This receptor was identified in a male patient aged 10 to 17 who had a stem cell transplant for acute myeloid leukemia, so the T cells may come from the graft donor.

The CDR3 coding sequence is TGTGCCAGCAGTTCCCAGGGGTTAGAGCAGTACTTC. Its protein product is CASSSQGLEQYF. This chain links TRBV28 with TRBJ2-7; a weak D match, TRBD1 (6 bases). CDR3 length: 12 residues. Germline-derived CDR1 and CDR2 are MDHEN and SYDVKM. Trimming stripped 4 bases from V and 7 bases from J, with 11 bases between.